These T cell receptor beta chains were read from a single sample in a study of T cells in Graves' hyperthyroidism and ophthalmopathy. TCRdb reanalysed the multiplex PCR reads using MiXCR and keeps one entry per CDR3 protein. The table lists some 570,000 distinct CDR3 sequences, 14% of them singletons. Sequenced sample: blood. The receptors were sampled from a woman between 18 and 30 years old with Graves' ophthalmopathy. CDR3s include the opening cysteine and the closing phenylalanine or tryptophan. Each record gives: CDR3 length, clone size, V gene, J gene, D gene, CDR3 DNA, CDR3 protein. The D gene is left open where the match is weak. Size values are once, few and many counts, or a class for expanded clones, and some rows have none.

CDR3 length: 15; clone size: few; V gene: TRBV6-1; J gene: TRBJ2-2; D gene: TRBD1; CDR3 DNA: TGTGCCAGCAGAAAGGGACAGGTTGAGACCGGGGAGCTGTTTTTT; CDR3 protein: CASRKGQVETGELFF
CDR3 length: 15; clone size: many; V gene: TRBV28; J gene: TRBJ2-2; D gene: -; CDR3 DNA: TGTGCCAGCAGTTTAGGTTCAGCGAACACCGGGGAGCTGTTTTTT; CDR3 protein: CASSLGSANTGELFF
CDR3 length: 16; clone size: many; V gene: TRBV3-1; J gene: TRBJ2-2; D gene: TRBD2; CDR3 DNA: TGTGCCAGCAGCCTCGGGACTAGCGGGACGGCGGGGGAGCTGTTTTTT; CDR3 protein: CASSLGTSGTAGELFF
CDR3 length: 13; clone size: many; V gene: TRBV6-1; J gene: TRBJ1-5; D gene: -; CDR3 DNA: TGTGCCAGCAGTGAAGCGGAACTATCGCCCCAGCATTTT; CDR3 protein: CASSEAELSPQHF
CDR3 length: 11; clone size: many; V gene: TRBV14; J gene: TRBJ2-3; D gene: -; CDR3 DNA: TGTGCCAGCCAACTTGCAGATACGCAGTATTTT; CDR3 protein: CASQLADTQYF
CDR3 length: 15; clone size: -; V gene: TRBV12-3/TRBV12-4; J gene: TRBJ2-2; D gene: TRBD2; CDR3 DNA: TGTGCCAGCAGCTTATGGGGAGGGAGGCCCGGGGAGCTGTTTTTT; CDR3 protein: CASSLWGGRPGELFF
CDR3 length: 13; clone size: few; V gene: TRBV2; J gene: TRBJ2-2; D gene: -; CDR3 DNA: TGTGCCAGCAGCTCCCAGGGAATCGGGGAGCTGTTTTTT; CDR3 protein: CASSSQGIGELFF
CDR3 length: 18; clone size: many; V gene: TRBV7-3; J gene: TRBJ2-5; D gene: TRBD1; CDR3 DNA: TGTGCCAGCAGCTTACGGCGATGGACAGGGGAATCAGGAGAGACCCAGTACTTC; CDR3 protein: CASSLRRWTGESGETQYF
CDR3 length: 13; clone size: many; V gene: TRBV2; J gene: TRBJ2-7; D gene: TRBD1; CDR3 DNA: TGTGCCACCCGGGACAGGGTAACCTACGAGCAGTACTTC; CDR3 protein: CATRDRVTYEQYF
CDR3 length: 15; clone size: many; V gene: TRBV10-3; J gene: TRBJ2-7; D gene: -; CDR3 DNA: TGTGCCATCAGTCCCGTAGGGGCGGGCTCCTACGAGCAGTACTTC; CDR3 protein: CAISPVGAGSYEQYF
CDR3 length: 16; clone size: many; V gene: TRBV27; J gene: TRBJ2-5; D gene: -; CDR3 DNA: TGTGCCAGCAGTTCCCGACATCCTAATCATCGGGAGACCCAGTACTTC; CDR3 protein: CASSSRHPNHRETQYF
CDR3 length: 15; clone size: few; V gene: TRBV6-5; J gene: TRBJ1-5; D gene: -; CDR3 DNA: TGTGCCAGCAGTTACTCGGGGATAGACAGTTCGCCCCAGCATTTT; CDR3 protein: CASSYSGIDSSPQHF
CDR3 length: 16; clone size: few; V gene: TRBV5-1; J gene: TRBJ2-7; D gene: TRBD2; CDR3 DNA: TGCGCCAGCAGCTTGAACTTCGGCGGGAGGCTTGTTGAGCAGTACTTC; CDR3 protein: CASSLNFGGRLVEQYF
CDR3 length: 14; clone size: many; V gene: TRBV2; J gene: TRBJ1-5; D gene: -; CDR3 DNA: TGTGCCAGCAGTGACCCACAGGGAAGCCAGCCCCAGCATTTT; CDR3 protein: CASSDPQGSQPQHF
CDR3 length: 11; clone size: many; V gene: TRBV29-1; J gene: TRBJ2-7; D gene: -; CDR3 DNA: TGCAGCGTTGTTGGGGCCTACGAGCAGTACTTC; CDR3 protein: CSVVGAYEQYF
CDR3 length: 14; clone size: many; V gene: TRBV2; J gene: TRBJ2-3; D gene: -; CDR3 DNA: TGTGCCAGCAGTCCGACTGAGTTACGAAATACGCAGTATTTT; CDR3 protein: CASSPTELRNTQYF
CDR3 length: 14; clone size: many; V gene: TRBV12-3/TRBV12-4; J gene: TRBJ2-7; D gene: -; CDR3 DNA: TGTGCCAGCAGTTTTTTCCCCACCAACTACGAGCAGTACTTC; CDR3 protein: CASSFFPTNYEQYF
CDR3 length: 14; clone size: many; V gene: TRBV7-3; J gene: TRBJ1-1; D gene: -; CDR3 DNA: TGTGCCAGCAGCTCTCGAAATCAGGACGGTGAAGCTTTCTTT; CDR3 protein: CASSSRNQDGEAFF
CDR3 length: 15; clone size: many; V gene: TRBV18; J gene: TRBJ2-2; D gene: -; CDR3 DNA: TGTGCCAGCTCCGAGGGACAAACTGGCACCGGGGAGCTGTTTTTT; CDR3 protein: CASSEGQTGTGELFF
CDR3 length: 12; clone size: -; V gene: TRBV12-3/TRBV12-4; J gene: TRBJ1-1; D gene: TRBD1; CDR3 DNA: TGTGCCAGCAGTCAGGGGGGATCTGAAGCTTTCTTT; CDR3 protein: CASSQGGSEAFF
CDR3 length: 16; clone size: many; V gene: TRBV2; J gene: TRBJ2-5; D gene: -; CDR3 DNA: TGTGCCAGCAGTGAAGCAATCAGGGCAAGTCAAGAGACCCAGTACTTC; CDR3 protein: CASSEAIRASQETQYF
CDR3 length: 15; clone size: -; V gene: TRBV11-2; J gene: TRBJ1-3; D gene: -; CDR3 DNA: TGTGCCAGCAGCTCCCCACAGGGACCTGGAAACACCATATATTTT; CDR3 protein: CASSSPQGPGNTIYF
CDR3 length: 16; clone size: -; V gene: TRBV9; J gene: TRBJ2-3; D gene: -; CDR3 DNA: TGTGCCAGCAGCGTAGAAGGTAGCGGATTCACAGATACGCAGTATTTT; CDR3 protein: CASSVEGSGFTDTQYF
CDR3 length: 14; clone size: -; V gene: TRBV20-1; J gene: TRBJ1-2; D gene: -; CDR3 DNA: TGCAGTGCTAGTCGGAGGTCACAGAACTATGGCTACACCTTC; CDR3 protein: CSASRRSQNYGYTF
CDR3 length: 15; clone size: few; V gene: TRBV7-8; J gene: TRBJ1-1; D gene: -; CDR3 DNA: TGTGCCAGCAGCACGGCGAGCGGGCCGAACACTGAAGCTTTCTTT; CDR3 protein: CASSTASGPNTEAFF
CDR3 length: 14; clone size: few; V gene: TRBV20-1; J gene: TRBJ2-2; D gene: TRBD2; CDR3 DNA: TGCAGTGCTAAACTAGCGGATCGTACCGGGGAGCTGTTTTTT; CDR3 protein: CSAKLADRTGELFF
CDR3 length: 15; clone size: many; V gene: TRBV12-3/TRBV12-4; J gene: TRBJ2-7; D gene: -; CDR3 DNA: TGTGCCAGCACCCAGAGTAGGAGAAGGTCCTACGAGCAGTACTTC; CDR3 protein: CASTQSRRRSYEQYF
CDR3 length: 15; clone size: many; V gene: TRBV5-8; J gene: TRBJ1-5; D gene: TRBD1; CDR3 DNA: TGTGCCAGCAGCCCCCGGACAGGGCGCAATCAGCCCCAGCATTTT; CDR3 protein: CASSPRTGRNQPQHF
CDR3 length: 14; clone size: many; V gene: TRBV11-3; J gene: TRBJ2-2; D gene: -; CDR3 DNA: TGTGCCAGCAGCTTAGGTTTCGACTCCGGGGAGCTGTTTTTT; CDR3 protein: CASSLGFDSGELFF
CDR3 length: 17; clone size: many; V gene: TRBV6-1; J gene: TRBJ2-7; D gene: TRBD2; CDR3 DNA: TGTGCCAGCAGCGGGACTAGCGGAACCGACAGCTCCTACGAGCAGTACTTC; CDR3 protein: CASSGTSGTDSSYEQYF